This TCR beta chain appears in the sequencing data of a study of T-cell memory formation after mild COVID-19. One entry per CDR3 protein, called by TCRdb with MiXCR from the 5' RACE reads. The sample shows around 420,000 distinct CDR3 sequences, about 24% of them seen only once. This clonotype was counted a few times. The germline V gene has CDR1 SEHNR and CDR2 FQNEAQ (reference sequence). With 4 bases clipped from V and 2 bases from J, the junction kept 1 base outside the gene matches. The CDR3 is 14 amino acids. This receptor was identified in an adult woman who had mild COVID-19 (a few samples of this study predate the infection). Cell type and time point are not known. This chain uses TRBV7-9 with TRBJ2-1, with 8 bases aligning to TRBD2. What was sequenced was PBMCs or a T cell subset sorted from them (not recorded which). CDR3 sequence (DNA): TGTGCCAGCAGCTCCGGGGGGGCCTACAATGAGCAGTTCTTC. Amino acid sequence: CASSSGGAYNEQFF. Complete variable domain (other parts from reference TRBV7-9 and TRBJ2-1): DTGVSQNPRHKITKRGQNVTFRCDPISEHNRLYWYRQTLGQGPEFLTYFQNEAQLEKSRLLSDRFSAERPKGSFSTLEIQRTEQGDSAMYLCASSSGGAYNEQFFGPGTRLTVL.